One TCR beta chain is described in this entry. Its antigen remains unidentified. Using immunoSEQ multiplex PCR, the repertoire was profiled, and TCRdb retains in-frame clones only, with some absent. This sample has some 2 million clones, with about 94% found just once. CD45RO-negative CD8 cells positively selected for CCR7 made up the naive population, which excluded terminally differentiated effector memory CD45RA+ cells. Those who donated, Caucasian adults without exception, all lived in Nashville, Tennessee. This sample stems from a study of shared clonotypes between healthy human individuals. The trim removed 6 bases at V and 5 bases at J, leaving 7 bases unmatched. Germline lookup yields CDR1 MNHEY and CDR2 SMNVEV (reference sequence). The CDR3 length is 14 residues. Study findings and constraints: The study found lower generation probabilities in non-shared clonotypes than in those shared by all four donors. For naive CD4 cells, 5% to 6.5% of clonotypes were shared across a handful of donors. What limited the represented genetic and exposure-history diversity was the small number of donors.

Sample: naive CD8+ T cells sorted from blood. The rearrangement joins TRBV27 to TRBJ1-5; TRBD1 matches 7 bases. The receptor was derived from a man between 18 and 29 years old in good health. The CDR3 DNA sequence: TGTGCCAGCAGCCGACAGGGTGAGGATCAGCCCCAGCATTTT. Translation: CASSRQGEDQPQHF.